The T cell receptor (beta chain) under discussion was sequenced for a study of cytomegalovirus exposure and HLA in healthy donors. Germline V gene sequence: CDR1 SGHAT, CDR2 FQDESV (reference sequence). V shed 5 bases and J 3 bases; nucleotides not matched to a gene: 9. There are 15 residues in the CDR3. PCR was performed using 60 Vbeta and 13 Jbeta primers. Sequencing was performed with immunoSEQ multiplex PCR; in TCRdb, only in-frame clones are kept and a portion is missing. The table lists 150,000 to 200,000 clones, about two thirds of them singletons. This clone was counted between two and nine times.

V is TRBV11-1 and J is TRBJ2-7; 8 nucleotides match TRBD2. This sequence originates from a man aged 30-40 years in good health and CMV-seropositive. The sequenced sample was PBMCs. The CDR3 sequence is CASSQLAGTHYEQYF. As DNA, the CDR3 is TGTGCCAGCAGCCAATTAGCGGGGACGCACTACGAGCAGTACTTC.